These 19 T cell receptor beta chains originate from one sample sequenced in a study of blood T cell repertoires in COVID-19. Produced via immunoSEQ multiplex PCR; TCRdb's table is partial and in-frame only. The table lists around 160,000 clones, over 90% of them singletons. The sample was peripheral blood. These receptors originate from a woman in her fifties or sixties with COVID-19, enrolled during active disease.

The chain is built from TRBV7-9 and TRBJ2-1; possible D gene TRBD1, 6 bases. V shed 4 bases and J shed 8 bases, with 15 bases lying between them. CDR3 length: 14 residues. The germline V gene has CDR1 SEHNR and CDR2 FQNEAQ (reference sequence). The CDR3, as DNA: TGTGCCAGCAGCTATATGACAGGCTCGGATGAGCAGTTCTTC. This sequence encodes CASSYMTGSDEQFF.

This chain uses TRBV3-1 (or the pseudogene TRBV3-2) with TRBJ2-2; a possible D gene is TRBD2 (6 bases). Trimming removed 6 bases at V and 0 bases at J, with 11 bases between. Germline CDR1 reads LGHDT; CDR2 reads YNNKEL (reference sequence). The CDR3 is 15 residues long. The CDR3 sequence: CASRSGLPNTGELFF. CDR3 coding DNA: TGTGCCAGCAGATCCGGACTACCGAACACCGGGGAGCTGTTTTTT.

This CDR3 is CASSLRLAGVRGTEAFF. Here the CDR3 DNA reads TGTGCCAGCAGTTTACGTTTGGCAGGGGTGAGGGGCACTGAAGCTTTCTTT. The V gene is TRBV27, the J gene TRBJ1-1, with D possibly TRBD1 on 6 matching bases. V was cut by 2 bases and J by 4 bases, with 20 bases left in between. Germline CDR1 and CDR2: MNHEY and SMNVEV (reference sequence). CDR3 length equals 17 residues.

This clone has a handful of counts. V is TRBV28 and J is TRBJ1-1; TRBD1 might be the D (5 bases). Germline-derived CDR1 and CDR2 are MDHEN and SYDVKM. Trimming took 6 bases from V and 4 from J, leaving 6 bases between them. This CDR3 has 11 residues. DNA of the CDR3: TGTGCCAGCAGCGGGGGCACTGAAGCTTTCTTT. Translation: CASSGGTEAFF.

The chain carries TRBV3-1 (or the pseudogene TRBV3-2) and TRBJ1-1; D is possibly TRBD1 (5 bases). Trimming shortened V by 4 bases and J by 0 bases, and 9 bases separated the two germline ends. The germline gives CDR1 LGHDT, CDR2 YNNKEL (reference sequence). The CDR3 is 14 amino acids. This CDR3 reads CASSPDSMNTEAFF. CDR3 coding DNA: TGTGCCAGCAGCCCCGACAGCATGAACACTGAAGCTTTCTTT.

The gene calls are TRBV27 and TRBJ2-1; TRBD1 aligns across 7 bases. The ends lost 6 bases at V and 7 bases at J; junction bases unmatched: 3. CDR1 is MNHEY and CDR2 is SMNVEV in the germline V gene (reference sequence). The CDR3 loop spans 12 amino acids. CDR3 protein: CASRKQGNEQFF. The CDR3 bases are TGTGCCAGCAGGAAACAGGGGAATGAGCAGTTCTTC.

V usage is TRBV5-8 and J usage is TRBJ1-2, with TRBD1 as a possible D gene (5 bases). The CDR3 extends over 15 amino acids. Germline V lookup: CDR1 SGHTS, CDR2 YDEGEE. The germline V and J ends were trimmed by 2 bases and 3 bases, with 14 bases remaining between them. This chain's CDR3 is CASSFLGATDYGYTF. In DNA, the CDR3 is TGTGCCAGCAGCTTTCTAGGGGCAACGGACTATGGCTACACCTTC.

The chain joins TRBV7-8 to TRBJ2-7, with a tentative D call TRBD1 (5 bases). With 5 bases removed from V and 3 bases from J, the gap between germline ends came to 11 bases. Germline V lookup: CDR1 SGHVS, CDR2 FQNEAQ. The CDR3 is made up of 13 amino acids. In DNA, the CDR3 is TGTGCCAGCAGCCACCCAGGGTACTACGAGCAGTACTTC. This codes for CASSHPGYYEQYF. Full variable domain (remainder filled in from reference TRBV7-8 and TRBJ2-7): GAGVSQSPRYKVAKRGQDVALRCDPISGHVSLFWYQQALGQGPEFLTYFQNEAQLDKSGLPSDRFFAERPEGSVSTLKIQRTQQEDSAVYLCASSHPGYYEQYFGPGTRLTVT.

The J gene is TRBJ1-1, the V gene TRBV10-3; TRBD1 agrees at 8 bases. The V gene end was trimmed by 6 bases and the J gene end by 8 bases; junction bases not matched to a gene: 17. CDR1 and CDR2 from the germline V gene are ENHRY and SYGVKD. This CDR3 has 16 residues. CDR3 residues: CAIRAAPGQGTLEAFF. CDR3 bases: TGTGCCATCAGAGCCGCACCCGGACAGGGAACCCTAGAAGCTTTCTTT.

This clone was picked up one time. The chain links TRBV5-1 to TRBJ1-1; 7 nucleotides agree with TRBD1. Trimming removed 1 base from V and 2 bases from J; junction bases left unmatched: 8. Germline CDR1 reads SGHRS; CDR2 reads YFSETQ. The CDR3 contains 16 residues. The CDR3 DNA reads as TGCGCCAGCAGCTTGCCCCGGGACAGCTTAAACACTGAAGCTTTCTTT. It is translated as CASSLPRDSLNTEAFF.

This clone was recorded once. The DNA of the CDR3 is TGTGCCAGCACCAAAGGGGGTCACAGGGGGACTGAAGCTTTCTTT. Translated, it gives CASTKGGHRGTEAFF. This chain connects TRBV6-5 to TRBJ1-1; 8 positions agree with TRBD1. V was clipped by 7 bases and J by 5 bases; unmatched bases: 12. Germline V gives CDR1 MNHEY, CDR2 SVGAGI. This CDR3 is built from 15 residues.

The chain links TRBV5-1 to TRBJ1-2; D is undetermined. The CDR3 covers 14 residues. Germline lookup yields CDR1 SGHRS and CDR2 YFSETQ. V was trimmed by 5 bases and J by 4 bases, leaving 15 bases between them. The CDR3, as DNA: TGCGCCAGCAGTTCATCGCGGGGAATCTATGGCTACACCTTC. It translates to CASSSSRGIYGYTF.

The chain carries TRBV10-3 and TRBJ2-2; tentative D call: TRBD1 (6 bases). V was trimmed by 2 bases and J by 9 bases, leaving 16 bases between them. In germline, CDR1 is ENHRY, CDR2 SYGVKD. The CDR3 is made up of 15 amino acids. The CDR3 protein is CAISEGTRGGRELFF. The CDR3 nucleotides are TGTGCCATCAGTGAGGGGACAAGAGGAGGCCGGGAGCTGTTTTTT.

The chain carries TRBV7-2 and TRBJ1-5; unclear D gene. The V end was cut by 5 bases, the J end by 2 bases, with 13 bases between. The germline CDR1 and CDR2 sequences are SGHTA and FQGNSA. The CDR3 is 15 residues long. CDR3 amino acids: CASSQAPAGNQPQHF. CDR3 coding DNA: TGTGCCAGCAGCCAAGCGCCCGCGGGCAATCAGCCCCAGCATTTT. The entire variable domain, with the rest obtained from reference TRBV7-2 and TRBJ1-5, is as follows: GAGVSQSPSNKVTEKGKDVELRCDPISGHTALYWYRQSLGQGLEFLIYFQGNSAPDKSGLPSDRFSAERTGGSVSTLTIQRTQQEDSAVYLCASSQAPAGNQPQHFGDGTRLSIL.

CDR3 region: CASSFSGYGSNQPQHF. CDR3 nucleotides: TGTGCCAGCAGCTTCTCGGGATATGGAAGCAATCAGCCCCAGCATTTT. V is TRBV5-8 and J is TRBJ1-5, with D unclear. Germline V gene sequence: CDR1 SGHTS, CDR2 YDEGEE. V was cut by 2 bases and J by 1 base, with 13 bases left in between. The length of the CDR3 is 16 residues.

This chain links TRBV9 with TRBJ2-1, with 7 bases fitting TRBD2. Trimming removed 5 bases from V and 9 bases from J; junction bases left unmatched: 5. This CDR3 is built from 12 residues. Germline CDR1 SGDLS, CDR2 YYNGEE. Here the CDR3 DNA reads TGTGCCAGCAGGCCACTAGCGCCTGAGCAGTTCTTC. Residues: CASRPLAPEQFF. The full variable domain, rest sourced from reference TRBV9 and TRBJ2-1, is DSGVTQTPKHLITATGQRVTLRCSPRSGDLSVYWYQQSLDQGLQFLIQYYNGEERAKGNILERFSAQQFPDLHSELNLSSLELGDSALYFCASRPLAPEQFFGPGTRLTVL.

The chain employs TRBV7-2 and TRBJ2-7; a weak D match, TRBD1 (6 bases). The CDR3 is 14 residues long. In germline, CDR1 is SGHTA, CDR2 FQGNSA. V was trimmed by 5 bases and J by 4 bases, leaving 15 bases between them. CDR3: CASSGGLGGYEQYF. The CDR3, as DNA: TGTGCCAGCAGCGGGGGCCTAGGGGGATACGAGCAGTACTTC.

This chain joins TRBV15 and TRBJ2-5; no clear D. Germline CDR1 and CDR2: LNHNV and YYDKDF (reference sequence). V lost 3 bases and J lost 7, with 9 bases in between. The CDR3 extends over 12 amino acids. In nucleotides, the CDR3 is TGTGCCACCAGCAGTGGCCGCGGGACCCAGTACTTC. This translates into CATSSGRGTQYF.

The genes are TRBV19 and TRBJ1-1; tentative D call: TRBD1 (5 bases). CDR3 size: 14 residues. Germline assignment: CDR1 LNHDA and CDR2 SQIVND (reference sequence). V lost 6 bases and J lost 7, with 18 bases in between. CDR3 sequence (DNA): TGTGCCAGTAGCGATAGTACCCGGCAGGGTGAAGCTTTCTTT. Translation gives CASSDSTRQGEAFF.